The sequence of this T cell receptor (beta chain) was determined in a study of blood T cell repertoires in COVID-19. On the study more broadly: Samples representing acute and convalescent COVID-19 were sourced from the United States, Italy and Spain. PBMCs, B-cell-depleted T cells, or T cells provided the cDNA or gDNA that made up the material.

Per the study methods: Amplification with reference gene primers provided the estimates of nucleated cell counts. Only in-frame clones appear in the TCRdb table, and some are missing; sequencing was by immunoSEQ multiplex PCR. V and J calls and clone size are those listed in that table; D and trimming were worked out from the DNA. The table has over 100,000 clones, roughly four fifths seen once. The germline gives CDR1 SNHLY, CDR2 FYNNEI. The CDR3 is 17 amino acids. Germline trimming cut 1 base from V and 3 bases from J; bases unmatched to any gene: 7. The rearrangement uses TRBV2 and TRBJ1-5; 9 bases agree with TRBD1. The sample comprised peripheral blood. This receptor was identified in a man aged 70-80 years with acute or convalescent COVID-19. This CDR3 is CASSEGGDRVSNQPQHF. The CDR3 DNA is TGTGCCAGCAGTGAAGGGGGGGACAGGGTCTCCAATCAGCCCCAGCATTTT.